These 9 T cell receptor beta chains came from one sample sequenced in a study of Siglec-9 on CD8 T cells in melanoma. The repertoire was sequenced with immunoSEQ multiplex PCR; TCRdb's copy has only in-frame clones and lacks some. The sample holds over 30,000 clones, roughly four fifths seen once. The sample comprised Siglec-9- CD8+ T cells sorted from blood. The source is a human donor in good health.

The chain joins TRBV28 to TRBJ1-4; D remains ambiguous. The germline gives CDR1 MDHEN, CDR2 SYDVKM. This CDR3 has 17 amino acids. Trimming took off 4 bases at V and 3 bases at J, with 18 bases between the two ends. CDR3: CASSSRRRYGANEKLFF. The CDR3 coding sequence is TGTGCCAGCAGTTCCCGTCGGCGGTACGGGGCTAATGAAAAACTGTTTTTT.

This chain uses TRBV9 with TRBJ2-3; 12 positions match TRBD2. J gave up 6 bases and V 0 bases, and 8 bases lay outside the gene matches. This CDR3 region has 17 residues. Germline V lookup: CDR1 SGDLS, CDR2 YYNGEE. For the CDR3, the DNA is TGTGCCAGCAGCGTAGAGACTAGCGGGAGTGGTTCGGATACGCAGTATTTT. Translated: CASSVETSGSGSDTQYF.

This clone was seen once. The V gene is TRBV15, the J gene TRBJ2-2, with D perhaps TRBD1 (5 bases). Germline lookup yields CDR1 LNHNV and CDR2 YYDKDF (reference sequence). The CDR3 spans 17 residues. Trimming took off 3 bases at V and 3 bases at J, with 17 bases between the two ends. The chain's CDR3 is CATSSPSSRGYTGELFF. The CDR3, as DNA: TGTGCCACCAGCAGCCCCTCGTCAAGGGGATACACCGGGGAGCTGTTTTTT.

The V call is TRBV30, the J call TRBJ1-2; TRBD1 is a possible D gene (5 bases). The germline V and J ends were trimmed by 4 bases and 4 bases, with 7 bases remaining between them. This CDR3 region has 11 residues. Germline loops: CDR1 GTSNPN, CDR2 SVGIG (reference sequence). For the CDR3, the DNA is TGTGCCTGGACGGGGGGCTATGGCTACACCTTC. This gives the protein CAWTGGYGYTF. Supplemented by reference TRBV30 and TRBJ1-2, the full variable domain reads SQTIHQWPATLVQPVGSPLSLECTVEGTSNPNLYWYRQAAGRGLQLLFYSVGIGQISSEVPQNLSASRPQDRQFILSSKKLLLSDSGFYLCAWTGGYGYTFGSGTRLTVV.

The chain couples TRBV7-8 to TRBJ2-7, with D possibly TRBD1 on 6 matching bases. CDR1 is SGHVS, CDR2 FQNEAQ, per germline. Between the trimmed V and J ends, which lost 6 bases and 1 base, there was a span of 13 bases. This CDR3 contains 14 residues. CDR3: CASSFGTNSYEQYF. The CDR3 nucleotides read TGTGCCAGCAGTTTTGGGACAAATTCCTACGAGCAGTACTTC.

The V and J genes are TRBV5-1 and TRBJ1-2, with 11 bases fitting TRBD1. V trimming: 4 bases; J trimming: 3 bases; junction bases outside the gene matches: 11. The CDR3 is made up of 17 amino acids. Looked up from germline, CDR1 is SGHRS and CDR2 is YFSETQ. CDR3 sequence: CASSHAHGQGADYGYTF. CDR3 DNA sequence: TGCGCCAGCAGCCACGCACACGGACAGGGGGCTGACTATGGCTACACCTTC.

This sequence joins TRBV19 and TRBJ1-2; D is unresolved. The germline V gene has CDR1 LNHDA and CDR2 SQIVND (reference sequence). Trimming removed 0 bases from V and 4 bases from J, with 15 bases in between. The CDR3 length is 16 residues. The CDR3 protein is CASSIDKSPWPYGYTF. CDR3 sequence (DNA): TGTGCCAGTAGTATAGACAAATCTCCCTGGCCCTATGGCTACACCTTC.

This chain uses TRBV5-4 with TRBJ2-7; 7 bases match TRBD2. V dropped 0 bases and J dropped 7; count of bases not matched to a gene: 10. The CDR3 contains 15 residues. Germline assignment: CDR1 SGHNT and CDR2 YYREEE (reference sequence). The CDR3 loop is CASSLVGAGEEEQYF. The CDR3 nucleotides read TGTGCCAGCAGCTTGGTCGGTGCGGGAGAGGAAGAGCAGTACTTC.

The chain combines TRBV7-2 with TRBJ2-1; D unclear. Trimming took off 5 bases at V and 0 bases at J, with 11 bases between the two ends. Looked up from germline, CDR1 is SGHTA and CDR2 is FQGNSA. CDR3 length equals 15 residues. The DNA of the CDR3 is TGTGCCAGCAGCCCAAGGACCATCTCCTACAATGAGCAGTTCTTC. It yields the protein CASSPRTISYNEQFF.